Below are 4 T cell receptor beta chains sequenced from a single sample in a study of cytomegalovirus exposure and HLA in healthy donors. The PCR had 60 Vbeta and 13 Jbeta primers. TCRdb's copy holds only in-frame clones and misses some; the assay was immunoSEQ multiplex PCR. Among hundreds of thousands of clones listed, about 80% were seen once. The sample consisted of PBMCs. These receptors were taken from a young man in good health and CMV-seronegative.

This chain joins TRBV6-6 and TRBJ2-6, with D hard to call. Trimming removed 4 bases at V and 0 bases at J, with 7 bases between. The length of the CDR3 is 15 residues. The germline CDR1 and CDR2 sequences are MNHNY and SVGAGI (reference sequence). CDR3 coding DNA: TGTGCCAGCAGTTGGGCCCGCTCTGGGGCCAACGTCCTGACTTTC. Residues: CASSWARSGANVLTF.

The chain carries TRBV15 and TRBJ2-1, with 9 bases fitting TRBD1. With V trimmed by 1 base and J by 8 bases, 9 bases remained unmatched. CDR1 and CDR2 (germline): LNHNV, YYDKDF (reference sequence). The CDR3 has 16 amino acids. The CDR3 protein is CATSRVTGGIVDEQFF. The CDR3 DNA is TGTGCCACCAGCAGAGTTACAGGGGGCATCGTGGATGAGCAGTTCTTC.

The chain has TRBV5-4 and TRBJ2-3, with D unclear. V was shortened by 4 bases and J by 4 bases, with 10 bases between the two germline ends. The germline V gene encodes CDR1 SGHNT and CDR2 YYREEE (reference sequence). This CDR3 comprises 13 residues. The CDR3 loop is CASSPQASDTQYF. The CDR3 DNA reads as TGTGCCAGCAGCCCTCAGGCATCAGATACGCAGTATTTT.

The rearrangement links TRBV28 to TRBJ2-5; 9 bases are a match to TRBD1. J gave up 4 bases and V 3 bases, and 3 bases lay outside the gene matches. The CDR3 is 14 residues long. Germline CDR1 is MDHEN and CDR2 is SYDVKM. The CDR3 sequence: CASSLGQGLETQYF. CDR3 in DNA: TGTGCCAGCAGTTTGGGACAGGGTTTAGAGACCCAGTACTTC.